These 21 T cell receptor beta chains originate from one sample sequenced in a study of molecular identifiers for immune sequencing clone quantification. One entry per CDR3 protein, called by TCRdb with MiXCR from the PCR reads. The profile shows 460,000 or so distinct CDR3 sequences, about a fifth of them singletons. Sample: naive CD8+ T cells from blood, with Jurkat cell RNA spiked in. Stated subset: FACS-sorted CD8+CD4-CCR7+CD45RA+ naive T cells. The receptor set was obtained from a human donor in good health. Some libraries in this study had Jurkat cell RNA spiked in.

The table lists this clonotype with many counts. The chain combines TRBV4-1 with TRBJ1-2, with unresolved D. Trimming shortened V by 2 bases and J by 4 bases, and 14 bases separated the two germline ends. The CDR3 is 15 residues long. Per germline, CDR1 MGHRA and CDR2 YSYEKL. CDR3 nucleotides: TGCGCCAGCAGCCAATCGGCAGGCTGGGGCTATGGCTACACCTTC. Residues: CASSQSAGWGYGYTF.

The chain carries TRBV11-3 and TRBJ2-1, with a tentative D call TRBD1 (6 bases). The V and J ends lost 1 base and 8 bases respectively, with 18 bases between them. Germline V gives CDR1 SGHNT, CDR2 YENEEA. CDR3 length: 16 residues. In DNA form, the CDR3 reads TGTGCCAGCAGCTTAGGTCAGGGGACGGGTTTCTATGAGCAGTTCTTC. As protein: CASSLGQGTGFYEQFF.

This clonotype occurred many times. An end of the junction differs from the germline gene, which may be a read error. CDR3 loop: CSARGMLAGVKYF. The CDR3 nucleotides read TGCAGTGCGAGAGGGATGCTAGCGGGAGTAAAGTACTTC. The chain has TRBV20-1 and TRBJ2-7; 10 positions match TRBD2. The V gene's germline CDR1 is DFQATT and CDR2 SNEGSKA (reference sequence). The length of the CDR3 is 13 residues.

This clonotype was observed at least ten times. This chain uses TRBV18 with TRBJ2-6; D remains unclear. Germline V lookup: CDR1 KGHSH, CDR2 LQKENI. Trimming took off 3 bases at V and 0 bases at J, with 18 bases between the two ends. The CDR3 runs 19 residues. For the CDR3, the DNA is TGTGCCAGCTCACCCACCTATTCCGGATTACTCTCTGGGGCCAACGTCCTGACTTTC. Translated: CASSPTYSGLLSGANVLTF.

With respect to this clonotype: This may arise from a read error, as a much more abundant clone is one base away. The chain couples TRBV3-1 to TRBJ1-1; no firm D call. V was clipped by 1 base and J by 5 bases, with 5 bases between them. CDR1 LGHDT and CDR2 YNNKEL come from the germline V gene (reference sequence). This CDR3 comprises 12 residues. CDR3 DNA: TGTGCCAGCAGCCAAGCAGCGACTGAAGCTTTCTTT. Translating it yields CASSQAATEAFF.

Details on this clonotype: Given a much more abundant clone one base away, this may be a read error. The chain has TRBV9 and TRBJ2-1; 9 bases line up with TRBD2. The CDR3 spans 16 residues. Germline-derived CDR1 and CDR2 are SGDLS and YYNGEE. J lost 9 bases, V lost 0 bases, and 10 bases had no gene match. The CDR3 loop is CASSVATLAGTGEQFF. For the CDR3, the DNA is TGTGCCAGCAGCGTAGCTACTCTAGCGGGAACCGGTGAGCAGTTCTTC.

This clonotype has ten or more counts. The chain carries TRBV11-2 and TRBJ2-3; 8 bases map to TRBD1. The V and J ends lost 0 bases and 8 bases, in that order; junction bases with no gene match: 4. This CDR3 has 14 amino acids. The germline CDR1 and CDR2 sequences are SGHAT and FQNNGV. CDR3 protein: CASSLEYTGGTQYF. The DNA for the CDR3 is TGTGCCAGCAGCTTAGAATACACAGGGGGTACGCAGTATTTT.

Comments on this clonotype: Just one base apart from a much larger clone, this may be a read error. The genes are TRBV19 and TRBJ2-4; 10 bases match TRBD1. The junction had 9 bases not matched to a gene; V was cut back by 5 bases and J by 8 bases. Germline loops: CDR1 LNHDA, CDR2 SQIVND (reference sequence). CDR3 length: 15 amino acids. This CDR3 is CASSGDRGPRDIQYF. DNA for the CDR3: TGTGCCAGTAGTGGCGACAGGGGGCCGAGAGACATTCAGTACTTC.

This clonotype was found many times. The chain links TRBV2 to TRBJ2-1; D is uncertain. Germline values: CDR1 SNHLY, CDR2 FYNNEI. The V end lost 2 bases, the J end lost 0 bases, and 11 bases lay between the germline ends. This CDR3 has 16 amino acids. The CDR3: CASSEFPSSSYNEQFF. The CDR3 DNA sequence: TGTGCCAGCAGTGAATTCCCCTCGAGCTCCTACAATGAGCAGTTCTTC.

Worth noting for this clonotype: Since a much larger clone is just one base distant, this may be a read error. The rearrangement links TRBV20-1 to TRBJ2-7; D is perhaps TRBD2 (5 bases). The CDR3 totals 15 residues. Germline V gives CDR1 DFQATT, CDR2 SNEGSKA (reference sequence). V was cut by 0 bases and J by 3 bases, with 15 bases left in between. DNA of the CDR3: TGCAGTGCTAGAGAAAGGACTGGCGTTGACTACGAGCAGTACTTC. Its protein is CSARERTGVDYEQYF.

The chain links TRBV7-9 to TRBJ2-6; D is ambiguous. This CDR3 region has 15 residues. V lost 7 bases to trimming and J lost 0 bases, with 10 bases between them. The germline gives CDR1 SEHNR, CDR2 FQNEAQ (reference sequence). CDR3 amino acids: CASNSFNSGANVLTF. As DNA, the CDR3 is TGTGCCAGCAACTCCTTTAACTCTGGGGCCAACGTCCTGACTTTC.

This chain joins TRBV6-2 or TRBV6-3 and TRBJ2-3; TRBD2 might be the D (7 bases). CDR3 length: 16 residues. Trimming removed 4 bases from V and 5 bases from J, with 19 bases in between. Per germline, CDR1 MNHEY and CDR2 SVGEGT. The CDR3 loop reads CASSFLGGGVIDTQYF. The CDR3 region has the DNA TGTGCCAGCAGTTTCCTGGGGGGGGGCGTGATAGATACGCAGTATTTT.

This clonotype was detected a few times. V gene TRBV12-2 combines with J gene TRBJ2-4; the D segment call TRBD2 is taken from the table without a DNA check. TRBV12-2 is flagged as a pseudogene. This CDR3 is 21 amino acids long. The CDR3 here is CASRLRGLAGEHFLAKNIQYF. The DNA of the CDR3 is TGTGCAAGTCGCTTACGGGGACTAGCGGGGGAGCACTTCCTAGCCAAAAACATTCAGTACTTC.

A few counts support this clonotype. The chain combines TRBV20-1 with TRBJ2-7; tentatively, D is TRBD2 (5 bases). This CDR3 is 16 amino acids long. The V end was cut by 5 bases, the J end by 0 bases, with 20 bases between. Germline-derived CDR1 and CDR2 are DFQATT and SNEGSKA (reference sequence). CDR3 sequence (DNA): TGCAGTGCTCCAACGAGCTGGACTGAAGGCTCCTACGAGCAGTACTTC. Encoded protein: CSAPTSWTEGSYEQYF.

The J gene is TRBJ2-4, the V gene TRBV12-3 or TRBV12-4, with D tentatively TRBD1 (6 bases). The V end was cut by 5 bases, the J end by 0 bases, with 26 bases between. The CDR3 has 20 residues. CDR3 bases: TGTGCCAGCAGTACATTACGAGAGGTTGCAGGGGAAGTAGCCAAAAACATTCAGTACTTC. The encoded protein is CASSTLREVAGEVAKNIQYF.

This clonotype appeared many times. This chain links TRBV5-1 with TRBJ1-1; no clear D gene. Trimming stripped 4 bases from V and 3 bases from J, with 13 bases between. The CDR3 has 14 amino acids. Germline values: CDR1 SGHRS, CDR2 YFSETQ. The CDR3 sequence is CASSPPGYDTEAFF. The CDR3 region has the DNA TGCGCCAGCAGCCCACCGGGGTACGACACTGAAGCTTTCTTT.

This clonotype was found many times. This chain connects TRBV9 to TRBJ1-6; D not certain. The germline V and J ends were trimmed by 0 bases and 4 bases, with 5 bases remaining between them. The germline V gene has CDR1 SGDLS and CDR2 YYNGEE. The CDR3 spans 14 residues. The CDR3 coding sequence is TGTGCCAGCAGCGTAGGGCAATATAATTCACCCCTCCACTTT. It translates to CASSVGQYNSPLHF. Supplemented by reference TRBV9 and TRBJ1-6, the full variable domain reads DSGVTQTPKHLITATGQRVTLRCSPRSGDLSVYWYQQSLDQGLQFLIQYYNGEERAKGNILERFSAQQFPDLHSELNLSSLELGDSALYFCASSVGQYNSPLHFGNGTRLTVT.

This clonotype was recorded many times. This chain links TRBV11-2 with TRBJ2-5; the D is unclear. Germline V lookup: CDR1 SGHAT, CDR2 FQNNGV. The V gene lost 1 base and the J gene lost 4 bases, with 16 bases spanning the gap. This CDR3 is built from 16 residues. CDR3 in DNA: TGTGCCAGCAGCTTAGTGGCACCCGCGGTTACAGAGACCCAGTACTTC. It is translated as CASSLVAPAVTETQYF.

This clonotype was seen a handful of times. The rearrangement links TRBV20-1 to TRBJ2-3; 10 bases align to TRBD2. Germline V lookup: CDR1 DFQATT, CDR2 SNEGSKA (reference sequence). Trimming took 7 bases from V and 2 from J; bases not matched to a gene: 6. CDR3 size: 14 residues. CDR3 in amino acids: CSVTAGGLTDTQYF. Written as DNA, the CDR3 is TGCAGTGTCACAGCGGGGGGGCTCACAGATACGCAGTATTTT.

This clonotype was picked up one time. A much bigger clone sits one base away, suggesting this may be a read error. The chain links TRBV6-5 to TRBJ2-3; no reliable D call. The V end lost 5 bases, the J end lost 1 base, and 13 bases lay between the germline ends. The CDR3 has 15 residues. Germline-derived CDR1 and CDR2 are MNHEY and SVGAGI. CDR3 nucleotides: TGTGCCAGCAGTCACGACGGTCATGGCACAGATACGCAGTATTTT. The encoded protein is CASSHDGHGTDTQYF.

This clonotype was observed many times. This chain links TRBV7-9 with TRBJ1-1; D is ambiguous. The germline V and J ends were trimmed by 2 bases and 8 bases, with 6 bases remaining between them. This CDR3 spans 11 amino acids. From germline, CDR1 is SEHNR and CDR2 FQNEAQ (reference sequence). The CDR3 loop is CASSLRSEAFF. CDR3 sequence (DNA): TGTGCCAGCAGCTTAAGGTCGGAAGCTTTCTTT.